One sample yielded the 24 T cell receptor beta chains listed below, sequenced in a study of blood T cell repertoires in COVID-19. Data came from immunoSEQ multiplex PCR; TCRdb stores just in-frame clones and leaves some out. The sample consists of 250,000 or so clones, approximately 85% of them appearing once. Source material: peripheral blood. The receptors derive from a woman aged 25 to 39 with acute or convalescent COVID-19.

V is TRBV30 and J is TRBJ2-2; D perhaps matches TRBD1 (5 bases). Germline V gives CDR1 GTSNPN, CDR2 SVGIG (reference sequence). V lost 3 bases, J lost 4 bases, and 12 bases lay in between. The CDR3 spans 14 residues. CDR3 DNA sequence: TGTGCCTGGAGAGCTCAGGGCATCACCGGGGAGCTGTTTTTT. It encodes CAWRAQGITGELFF.

V gene TRBV12-5 combines with J gene TRBJ2-3; 12 positions agree with TRBD1. The germline V gene has CDR1 LGHNT and CDR2 FRNRAP. This CDR3 spans 18 amino acids. After removal of 1 base from V and 5 bases from J, the junction contained 10 bases not matched to a gene. In DNA, the CDR3 is TGTGCTAGTGGTTTGGGGCCGCCGGGACAGGGGGCCGTAGATACGCAGTATTTT. It yields the protein CASGLGPPGQGAVDTQYF.

The gene calls are TRBV6-2 or TRBV6-3 and TRBJ2-1, with 9 bases aligning to TRBD1. The CDR3 has 15 residues. Germline lookup yields CDR1 MNHEY and CDR2 SVGEGT. The V segment lost 4 bases and the J segment 3 bases; nucleotides outside the gene matches: 4. The CDR3, as DNA: TGTGCCAGCAGTTCAAACAGGGGGCTCTACAATGAGCAGTTCTTC. This encodes CASSSNRGLYNEQFF.

The rearrangement uses TRBV19 and TRBJ2-2; D remains ambiguous. CDR3 length: 13 amino acids. V was pared by 3 bases and J by 6 bases, with 8 bases between. Germline V gene sequence: CDR1 LNHDA, CDR2 SQIVND (reference sequence). The CDR3 region has the DNA TGTGCCAGTAGTATGGGCAGATCCGGGGAGCTGTTTTTT. The encoded protein is CASSMGRSGELFF. Complete variable domain (other parts from reference TRBV19 and TRBJ2-2): DGGITQSPKYLFRKEGQNVTLSCEQNLNHDAMYWYRQDPGQGLRLIYYSQIVNDFQKGDIAEGYSVSREKKESFPLTVTSAQKNPTAFYLCASSMGRSGELFFGEGSRLTVL.

The V and J genes are TRBV19 and TRBJ1-2; TRBD1 is a possible D gene (5 bases). CDR1 and CDR2 from the germline V gene are LNHDA and SQIVND (reference sequence). The CDR3 covers 13 residues. The V end lost 8 bases, the J end lost 8 bases, and 18 bases lay between the germline ends. CDR3 sequence (DNA): TGTGCCAGTCGCCCGGGGGGGGATGAAGGCTACACCTTC. Its protein is CASRPGGDEGYTF.

This rearrangement joins TRBV18 to TRBJ1-4; 7 nucleotides agree with TRBD1. CDR1 and CDR2 from the germline V gene are KGHSH and LQKENI. V was pared by 6 bases and J by 5 bases, with 9 bases of the junction left unmatched. This CDR3 has 15 amino acids. This chain's CDR3 is CASSYRGGENEKLFF. CDR3 nucleotides: TGTGCCAGCTCCTACAGGGGCGGTGAGAATGAAAAACTGTTTTTT.

The genes are TRBV6-2 or TRBV6-3 and TRBJ2-1, with TRBD2 matching 8 bases. Germline V CDR1 and CDR2: MNHEY, SVGEGT. V lost 4 bases, J lost 7 bases, and 9 bases stayed unmatched. There are 15 residues in the CDR3. This CDR3 is CASSSALAGTNEQFF. The CDR3 region has the DNA TGTGCCAGCAGTTCGGCATTAGCGGGGACAAATGAGCAGTTCTTC.

This clone came up once. V is TRBV2 and J is TRBJ1-1, with D unclear. Germline values: CDR1 SNHLY, CDR2 FYNNEI. The CDR3 has 12 amino acids. The germline V and J ends were trimmed by 6 bases and 3 bases, with 8 bases remaining between them. The CDR3 DNA reads as TGTGCCAGCAGCGTTGTATACACTGAAGCTTTCTTT. Its protein is CASSVVYTEAFF.

V and J are TRBV6-2 or TRBV6-3 and TRBJ1-2; D is unresolved. The CDR3 runs to 13 residues. V lost 0 bases, J lost 7 bases, and 9 bases lay in between. Germline lookup yields CDR1 MNHEY and CDR2 SVGEGT. CDR3 amino acids: CASSYSRHSGYTF. As DNA, the CDR3 is TGTGCCAGCAGTTACTCGCGCCATTCTGGCTACACCTTC.

The rearrangement links TRBV6-1 to TRBJ1-1, with a possible D match to TRBD1 (5 bases). Trimming left V 3 bases short and J 4 bases short, with 24 bases between. Germline CDR1 is MNHNS and CDR2 is SASEGT. There are 18 residues in the CDR3. This CDR3 is CASSEPFRRLSGFTEAFF. In nucleotides, the CDR3 is TGTGCCAGCAGTGAGCCCTTTCGCCGTCTGTCAGGGTTCACTGAAGCTTTCTTT.

CDR3 bases: TGTGCCAGCAGCAAAGGACAGGGGCCGAACACTGAAGCTTTCTTT. This translates into CASSKGQGPNTEAFF. This chain links TRBV7-6 with TRBJ1-1; 9 positions agree with TRBD1. This CDR3 has 15 amino acids. The V gene end was trimmed by 5 bases and the J gene end by 1 base; junction bases not matched to a gene: 5. Germline assignment: CDR1 SGHVS and CDR2 FNYEAQ.

The chain links TRBV7-9 to TRBJ1-1, with 10 bases matching TRBD1. The length of the CDR3 is 14 residues. J gave up 10 bases and V 1 base, and 6 bases lay outside the gene matches. Germline V lookup: CDR1 SEHNR, CDR2 FQNEAQ (reference sequence). The CDR3 coding sequence is TGTGCCAGCAGCTTAGTAGGACAGGGGGTGGCAGCTTTCTTT. Protein: CASSLVGQGVAAFF.

This clone has just a few counts. V and J are TRBV27 and TRBJ1-2; 7 nucleotides align to TRBD1. The CDR3 runs to 12 residues. CDR1 MNHEY and CDR2 SMNVEV come from the germline V gene (reference sequence). J gave up 7 bases and V 6 bases, and 5 bases lay outside the gene matches. CDR3 sequence (DNA): TGTGCCAGCAGGACAGGGTTTGGTGGCTACACCTTC. It is translated as CASRTGFGGYTF.

The J gene is TRBJ2-2, the V gene TRBV9, with 7 bases identical to TRBD1. V gave up 3 bases and J gave up 0 bases; unmatched junction bases: 11. Per germline, CDR1 SGDLS and CDR2 YYNGEE. This CDR3 region has 18 residues. CDR3 DNA: TGTGCCAGCAGCGATCGACAGGGTACCTTCGCGAACACCGGGGAGCTGTTTTTT. It translates to CASSDRQGTFANTGELFF.

This clone was found once. V is TRBV19 and J is TRBJ1-2; D is unresolved. Germline CDR1 is LNHDA and CDR2 is SQIVND (reference sequence). The ends were cut back, 3 bases at V and 5 bases at J, with 10 bases in the middle. This CDR3 has 13 amino acids. The CDR3 bases are TGTGCCAGTAGTATCCCCCCTGTGTATGGCTACACCTTC. Amino acids: CASSIPPVYGYTF.

V gene TRBV7-8 combines with J gene TRBJ1-5, with D hard to call. V was clipped by 1 base and J by 7 bases, with 5 bases between them. The CDR3 length is 12 residues. Germline V gene data show CDR1 as SGHVS and CDR2 as FQNEAQ. The CDR3 protein is CASSLGEQPQHF. In DNA form, the CDR3 reads TGTGCCAGCAGCTTAGGAGAACAGCCCCAGCATTTT.

This chain joins TRBV10-2 and TRBJ1-2; TRBD1 is a possible D gene (5 bases). V lost 5 bases, J lost 5 bases, and 6 bases lay in between. Germline CDR1 is WSHSY and CDR2 is SAAADI. The CDR3 contains 11 residues. CDR3 amino acids: CASSSGYGYTF. The CDR3 bases are TGCGCCAGCAGTTCAGGGTATGGCTACACCTTC.

V usage is TRBV7-2 and J usage is TRBJ1-6; the match to TRBD1 covers 9 bases. J gave up 6 bases and V 3 bases, and 6 bases lay outside the gene matches. Germline V lookup: CDR1 SGHTA, CDR2 FQGNSA. CDR3 length: 16 residues. Written as DNA, the CDR3 is TGTGCCAGCAGCTTTCCCTTGGGACAGGGTAATTCACCCCTCCACTTT. Translated: CASSFPLGQGNSPLHF.

The chain's CDR3 is CASRDRGGTNYGYTF. The CDR3 DNA sequence: TGTGCCAGCAGGGACAGGGGAGGAACTAACTATGGCTACACCTTC. The chain joins TRBV27 to TRBJ1-2; TRBD1 matches 9 bases. The germline V gene has CDR1 MNHEY and CDR2 SMNVEV (reference sequence). V gave up 6 bases and J gave up 0 bases; unmatched junction bases: 5. There are 15 residues in the CDR3.

For the CDR3, the DNA is TGTGCCAGCAGCTTTGTGACTAGCGGGAGGGGAAGAGAGACCCAGTACTTC. Translation: CASSFVTSGRGRETQYF. The chain employs TRBV11-2 and TRBJ2-5; 14 bases agree with TRBD2. Germline CDR1 reads SGHAT; CDR2 reads FQNNGV. CDR3 size: 17 residues. V shed 3 bases and J 4 bases; nucleotides not matched to a gene: 7.

This clone appeared once. The V and J genes are TRBV29-1 and TRBJ1-2; the match to TRBD1 covers 7 bases. The CDR3 extends over 10 amino acids. After removal of 8 bases from V and 3 bases from J, the junction contained 0 bases not matched to a gene. Germline assignment: CDR1 SQVTM and CDR2 ANQGSEA. The CDR3 loop is CSTGDYGYTF. The CDR3 nucleotides are TGCAGCACAGGGGACTATGGCTACACCTTC.

This chain joins TRBV24-1 and TRBJ2-3; 8 bases agree with TRBD1. The germline V gene encodes CDR1 KGHDR and CDR2 SFDVKD. Unmatched junction bases numbered 13, after V lost 5 bases and J lost 4 bases. This CDR3 region has 17 residues. CDR3 sequence (DNA): TGTGCCACCAGTGGAGGCTATAGGACAGGGCCCGCAGATACGCAGTATTTT. Its protein is CATSGGYRTGPADTQYF.

The genes are TRBV6-2 or TRBV6-3 and TRBJ2-7; 9 bases fit TRBD1. The germline gives CDR1 MNHEY, CDR2 SVGEGT. Trimming at V came to 0 bases and at J to 2 bases, leaving 5 bases not matched to a gene. The CDR3 has 16 amino acids. The CDR3 spells CASSYSIQGAPYEQYF. The CDR3 DNA is TGTGCCAGCAGTTACTCGATACAGGGGGCCCCCTACGAGCAGTACTTC.

J is TRBJ1-5 and V is TRBV19; a possible D gene is TRBD1 (6 bases). The V end was cut by 5 bases, the J end by 3 bases, with 8 bases between. The CDR3 is 13 residues long. Germline-derived CDR1 and CDR2 are LNHDA and SQIVND (reference sequence). The CDR3 DNA sequence: TGTGCCAGTAGTTCAGGGGTCAATCAGCCCCAGCATTTT. Its translation: CASSSGVNQPQHF.